Presented here are 19 T cell receptor beta chains from one specimen sequenced in a study of cytomegalovirus exposure and HLA in healthy donors. The PCR employed 60 Vbeta primers together with 13 Jbeta primers. Repertoires were generated with immunoSEQ multiplex PCR, while TCRdb's copy carries only in-frame clones and drops some. The sample records roughly 120,000 clones, about 76% being singletons. What was sequenced was PBMCs. Receptors originate from a man aged 40-55 years in good health and CMV-seropositive.

This clone was observed a single time. J is TRBJ2-7 and V is TRBV18; D perhaps matches TRBD1 (6 bases). This CDR3 has 15 residues. Germline-derived CDR1 and CDR2 are KGHSH and LQKENI. Trimming left V 3 bases short and J 0 bases short, with 12 bases between. The CDR3 DNA is TGTGCCAGCTCACCTAACAGGGCGCGCTCCTACGAGCAGTACTTC. Translated: CASSPNRARSYEQYF. The full variable domain, rest sourced from reference TRBV18 and TRBJ2-7, is NAGVMQNPRHLVRRRGQEARLRCSPMKGHSHVYWYRQLPEEGLKFMVYLQKENIIDESGMPKERFSAEFPKEGPSILRIQQVVRGDSAAYFCASSPNRARSYEQYFGPGTRLTVT.

This clone appeared a few times. The chain joins TRBV10-2 to TRBJ1-5, with TRBD1 identical over 7 bases. Unmatched junction bases numbered 7, after V lost 6 bases and J lost 5 bases. CDR3 length equals 14 residues. From germline, CDR1 is WSHSY and CDR2 SAAADI. In DNA, the CDR3 is TGCGCCAGCAGCCCTGACAGGGTAGATCAGCCCCAGCATTTT. Translation gives CASSPDRVDQPQHF.

A word on this clone: At the DNA level, this CDR3 is encoded by other sequences in the same sample as well. The chain joins TRBV7-9 to TRBJ1-5; TRBD1 matches 7 bases. This CDR3 is 15 amino acids long. Germline CDR1 is SEHNR and CDR2 is FQNEAQ (reference sequence). The V and J ends lost 1 base and 1 base, in that order; junction bases with no gene match: 1. Here the CDR3 reads CASSLDRGSNQPQHF. CDR3 bases: TGTGCCAGCAGCTTAGACAGGGGCAGCAATCAGCCCCAGCATTTT.

This chain uses TRBV23-1 with TRBJ1-5; possible D gene TRBD1, 5 bases. TRBV23-1 counts as an open reading frame of uncertain function. The CDR3 consists of 16 residues. Trimming pared 4 bases from V and 3 bases from J, leaving 16 bases between. The DNA for the CDR3 is TGCGCCAGCAGTCGGAGTCATGGGGGGGACAATCAGCCCCAGCATTTT. Translating gives CASSRSHGGDNQPQHF.

The rearrangement joins TRBV5-4 to TRBJ2-2; 15 positions agree with TRBD2. V shed 4 bases and J 5 bases; nucleotides not matched to a gene: 3. This CDR3 is 16 amino acids long. Germline values: CDR1 SGHNT, CDR2 YYREEE (reference sequence). This CDR3 reads CASSAGLAGGTGELFF. The CDR3, as DNA: TGTGCCAGCAGCGCGGGACTAGCGGGAGGAACCGGGGAGCTGTTTTTT.

The gene calls are TRBV6-1 and TRBJ2-7; the match to TRBD1 covers 8 bases. This CDR3 comprises 15 residues. V was pared by 2 bases and J by 1 base, with 4 bases of the junction left unmatched. Germline V lookup: CDR1 MNHNS, CDR2 SASEGT. The CDR3 DNA sequence: TGTGCCAGCAGTGAACCAGGGACAGGATCCTACGAGCAGTACTTC. Protein: CASSEPGTGSYEQYF.

The chain recombines TRBV28 with TRBJ1-3; D gene ambiguous. V dropped 3 bases and J dropped 0 bases, with 9 bases sitting between them. The CDR3 spans 15 residues. Germline-derived CDR1 and CDR2 are MDHEN and SYDVKM. The CDR3 sequence: CASSFQEGSGNTIYF. The CDR3, as DNA: TGTGCCAGCAGTTTCCAAGAGGGCTCTGGAAACACCATATATTTT.

The chain employs TRBV7-2 and TRBJ1-1; D is uncertain. With 7 bases removed from V and 1 base from J, the gap between germline ends came to 13 bases. The CDR3 length is 14 residues. The germline CDR1 and CDR2 sequences are SGHTA and FQGNSA. CDR3 bases: TGTGCCAGCACCTACGGGGTGCCGAACACTGAAGCTTTCTTT. Residues: CASTYGVPNTEAFF.

The chain combines TRBV14 with TRBJ2-1, with D possibly matching TRBD2 (7 bases). Trimming pared 1 base from V and 7 bases from J, leaving 20 bases between. Germline V gene data show CDR1 as SGHDN and CDR2 as FVKESK. The CDR3 loop spans 17 amino acids. CDR3 region: CASSQVRGQVSYNEQFF. The CDR3 nucleotides are TGTGCCAGCAGCCAAGTGCGGGGGCAAGTTTCTTATAATGAGCAGTTCTTC.

This clone was picked up one time. The rearrangement uses TRBV14 and TRBJ2-3, with TRBD2 identical over 10 bases. With V trimmed by 2 bases and J by 6 bases, 11 bases remained unmatched. The CDR3 is 17 amino acids. The germline V gene encodes CDR1 SGHDN and CDR2 FVKESK. The CDR3 DNA reads as TGTGCCAGCAGCCAACCTTTTACAGCGGGAGGGCGCGATACGCAGTATTTT. Its translation is CASSQPFTAGGRDTQYF.

The chain combines TRBV27 with TRBJ2-1, with TRBD1 as a possible D gene (6 bases). There are 14 residues in the CDR3. Deletions cut 0 bases from V and 7 bases from J, with 10 bases between. Germline CDR1 and CDR2: MNHEY and SMNVEV (reference sequence). CDR3 residues: CASSLSYQGNEQFF. The CDR3 coding sequence is TGTGCCAGCAGTTTATCTTACCAGGGGAATGAGCAGTTCTTC.

This chain links TRBV5-1 with TRBJ2-3; 9 positions agree with TRBD1. The CDR3 length is 15 residues. Germline trimming cut 7 bases from V and 2 bases from J; bases unmatched to any gene: 8. Germline CDR1 and CDR2: SGHRS and YFSETQ. Written as DNA, the CDR3 is TGCGCCAGCGCAAAGGACAGGGGATACACAGATACGCAGTATTTT. Translation: CASAKDRGYTDTQYF.

For the CDR3, the DNA is TGTGCCAGCAGCCCCTCGGGGACTGTCTACGAGCAGTACTTC. Its translation: CASSPSGTVYEQYF. This chain connects TRBV7-2 to TRBJ2-5; possible D gene TRBD2, 6 bases. The DNA end is more similar to TRBJ2-7, so the J call may be wrong. The CDR3 has 14 residues. Germline CDR1 and CDR2: SGHTA and FQGNSA.

The rearrangement uses TRBV27 and TRBJ2-1, with 8 bases aligning to TRBD1. Germline values: CDR1 MNHEY, CDR2 SMNVEV (reference sequence). V was clipped by 2 bases and J by 4 bases; unmatched bases: 1. The CDR3 is 14 amino acids. In nucleotides, the CDR3 is TGTGCCAGCAGTTTAGACAGGGGATACAATGAGCAGTTCTTC. Its translation: CASSLDRGYNEQFF.

The chain recombines TRBV7-9 with TRBJ1-2; 9 bases line up with TRBD1. Losses at the gene ends were 5 bases for V and 3 bases for J; bases not matched to a gene: 4. CDR1 and CDR2 (germline): SEHNR, FQNEAQ (reference sequence). The CDR3 totals 14 residues. The CDR3 bases are TGTGCCAGCAGCCCTAGACAGGGGGACTATGGCTACACCTTC. Its protein is CASSPRQGDYGYTF.

V gene TRBV29-1 combines with J gene TRBJ2-7; 8 bases agree with TRBD1. Losses at the gene ends were 6 bases for V and 3 bases for J; bases not matched to a gene: 7. Germline values: CDR1 SQVTM, CDR2 ANQGSEA. There are 13 residues in the CDR3. This CDR3 is CSVGDRSSYEQYF. The CDR3 DNA is TGCAGCGTCGGGGACAGGTCAAGCTACGAGCAGTACTTC.

The genes are TRBV7-9 and TRBJ2-3; 9 nucleotides line up with TRBD2. Trimming cost V 8 bases and J 0 bases; bases outside gene matches: 3. CDR1 SEHNR and CDR2 FQNEAQ come from the germline V gene (reference sequence). The CDR3 spans 14 residues. CDR3 DNA sequence: TGTGCCAGCGAGACTAGCGGTAGCACAGATACGCAGTATTTT. Its translation is CASETSGSTDTQYF.

The chain recombines TRBV13 with TRBJ2-7; possibly TRBD1 for D (8 bases). The ends were cut back, 3 bases at V and 6 bases at J, with 15 bases in the middle. Germline V gives CDR1 PRHDT, CDR2 FYEKMQ (reference sequence). The CDR3 spans 14 residues. CDR3: CASSLKTGEGEQYF. The CDR3 nucleotides read TGTGCCAGCAGCTTGAAGACAGGGGAGGGCGAGCAGTACTTC.

V is TRBV7-9 and J is TRBJ1-5; possibly TRBD1 for D (5 bases). The ends were cut back, 2 bases at V and 5 bases at J, with 7 bases in the middle. This CDR3 region has 13 residues. The germline CDR1 and CDR2 sequences are SEHNR and FQNEAQ (reference sequence). The CDR3 protein is CASSLQGHQPQHF. CDR3 bases: TGTGCCAGCAGCTTACAGGGCCATCAGCCCCAGCATTTT.